These 2 T cell receptor beta chains were all obtained from the same sample, sequenced in a study of shared clonotypes between healthy human individuals. Here immunoSEQ multiplex PCR was the method, and the copy in TCRdb shows in-frame clones only, minus some. The sample consists of 150,000 to 200,000 clones, 85% to 95% of them appearing once. Material for sequencing was naive CD4+ T cells sorted from blood. Subset here: CD45RA+ positively selected. The receptors here all came from a woman aged 25 to 39 in good health.

The chain recombines TRBV28 with TRBJ2-7; either TRBD1 or TRBD2 may supply D (5 bases each). Germline assignment: CDR1 MDHEN and CDR2 SYDVKM. The CDR3 is 13 amino acids. V was pared by 2 bases and J by 7 bases, with 12 bases between. The CDR3, as DNA: TGTGCCAGCAGTTTAGGTAGATGGGGGGAGCAGTACTTC. It codes for CASSLGRWGEQYF.

J is TRBJ2-1 and V is TRBV28; TRBD1 aligns across 8 bases. The CDR3 has 12 amino acids. Germline CDR1 reads MDHEN; CDR2 reads SYDVKM. V shed 7 bases, J shed 6 bases, and the junction held 2 bases outside the gene matches. CDR3 sequence: CASTGQGNEQFF. The DNA of the CDR3 is TGTGCCAGCACTGGACAGGGCAATGAGCAGTTCTTC.